Below, 21 T cell receptor beta chains from the same sample are listed, as sequenced in a study of preoperative IRX-2 immunotherapy in early breast cancer. The sample's treatment: preoperative locoregional IRX-2 cytokine immunotherapy. Using immunoSEQ multiplex PCR, the repertoire was profiled, and TCRdb retains in-frame clones only, with some absent. The repertoire holds about 45,000 clones, with approximately 75% as singletons. The input for sequencing was tumor tissue, taken after IRX-2 immunotherapy. The source of these receptors is a human donor with breast cancer.

This clone was found once. CDR3 protein: CASSIRGTGAEQYF. CDR3 sequence (DNA): TGTGCCAGTAGTATAAGGGGGACCGGGGCCGAGCAGTACTTC. The chain joins TRBV19 to TRBJ2-7; D perhaps matches TRBD1 (6 bases). V lost 2 bases and J 6 bases, leaving 14 bases between the germline ends. In germline, CDR1 is LNHDA, CDR2 SQIVND (reference sequence). This CDR3 has 14 amino acids.

The chain couples TRBV11-3 to TRBJ2-7; 10 bases match TRBD2. This CDR3 region has 15 residues. CDR1 and CDR2 (germline): SGHNT, YENEEA. With V trimmed by 5 bases and J by 3 bases, 7 bases remained unmatched. The CDR3 region is CASSRSGGGNYEQYF. The CDR3 coding sequence is TGTGCCAGCAGCCGAAGCGGGGGGGGTAACTACGAGCAGTACTTC.

V is TRBV11-3 and J is TRBJ2-7; D might be TRBD2 (6 bases). The germline V gene encodes CDR1 SGHNT and CDR2 YENEEA. Trimming stripped 0 bases from V and 4 bases from J, with 19 bases between. The CDR3 runs to 17 residues. CDR3: CASSLDGAGGFGYEQYF. The CDR3 DNA sequence: TGTGCCAGCAGCTTAGACGGCGCCGGAGGGTTCGGGTACGAGCAGTACTTC.

CDR3 in DNA: TGTGCCAGCAGCCCCGCTTGCCGGGACAGGTCCTACGAGCAGTACTTC. Protein product: CASSPACRDRSYEQYF. The chain has TRBV6-7 and TRBJ2-7; TRBD1 matches 8 bases. TRBV6-7 falls under the ORF class, with uncertain function. V trimming: 6 bases; J trimming: 1 base; junction bases outside the gene matches: 11. There are 16 residues in the CDR3.

The V and J genes are TRBV28 and TRBJ1-4; D not resolved. V was clipped by 3 bases and J by 0 bases, with 8 bases between them. The germline V gene encodes CDR1 MDHEN and CDR2 SYDVKM. The CDR3 spans 15 residues. DNA of the CDR3: TGTGCCAGCAGTTTCGGCGGGACAACTAATGAAAAACTGTTTTTT. As protein: CASSFGGTTNEKLFF.

V usage is TRBV6-8 and J usage is TRBJ2-3; weak D call: TRBD2 (5 bases). The CDR3 is 12 residues long. Germline-derived CDR1 and CDR2 are MNHGY and SAAAGT. Trimming took 8 bases from V and 6 from J, leaving 12 bases between them. DNA of the CDR3: TGTGCCAGCGGTGACTGGAGGGATACGCAGTATTTT. Translating gives CASGDWRDTQYF.

This chain connects TRBV7-7 to TRBJ2-7, with TRBD2 identical over 11 bases. CDR3 length equals 15 residues. Germline V gives CDR1 SSHAT, CDR2 FNYEAQ (reference sequence). The V and J ends lost 4 bases and 2 bases, in that order; junction bases with no gene match: 4. CDR3 sequence reads: CASSWTSGFTYEQYF. Written as DNA, the CDR3 is TGTGCCAGCAGCTGGACTAGCGGGTTCACCTACGAGCAGTACTTC.

CDR3 protein: CASSTGSNEKLFF. CDR3 nucleotides: TGTGCCAGTTCTACAGGGTCTAATGAAAAACTGTTTTTT. V is TRBV19 and J is TRBJ1-4, with D possibly TRBD1 on 6 matching bases. CDR1 is LNHDA, CDR2 SQIVND, per germline (reference sequence). This CDR3 has 13 amino acids. Trimming took 8 bases from V and 3 from J, leaving 10 bases between them.

This clone appeared a single time. This chain connects TRBV5-1 to TRBJ2-5, with 8 bases that match TRBD2. The V gene end was trimmed by 0 bases and the J gene end by 4 bases; junction bases not matched to a gene: 5. This CDR3 is 15 amino acids long. The germline CDR1 and CDR2 sequences are SGHRS and YFSETQ. For the CDR3, the DNA is TGCGCCAGCAGCTTGGCAGCGGGGGCGGGAGAGACCCAGTACTTC. Translation: CASSLAAGAGETQYF.

This chain uses TRBV30 with TRBJ1-3; D gene unclear. This CDR3 region has 14 residues. The germline V gene has CDR1 GTSNPN and CDR2 SVGIG (reference sequence). Trimming stripped 3 bases from V and 2 bases from J, with 11 bases between. In nucleotides, the CDR3 is TGTGCCTGGAGGTTAGGGAGCACTGGAAACACCATATATTTT. Amino acids: CAWRLGSTGNTIYF.

This chain uses TRBV28 with TRBJ2-2, with D possibly TRBD1 on 6 matching bases. The CDR3 is made up of 15 amino acids. Trimming cost V 6 bases and J 1 base, with 12 bases left between them. The germline V gene has CDR1 MDHEN and CDR2 SYDVKM. DNA for the CDR3: TGTGCCAGCAGATCCTACAGGGTGAACACCGGGGAGCTGTTTTTT. Encoded protein: CASRSYRVNTGELFF.

The V gene is TRBV6-7, the J gene TRBJ2-6; D remains unclear. TRBV6-7 is reported as an ORF; its role is uncertain. Trimming shortened V by 5 bases and J by 0 bases, and 14 bases separated the two germline ends. CDR3 length: 17 amino acids. CDR3 sequence reads: CASSDPAGNSGANVLTF. Written as DNA, the CDR3 is TGTGCCAGCAGTGATCCAGCAGGCAACTCTGGGGCCAACGTCCTGACTTTC.

The chain employs TRBV6-8 and TRBJ2-3, with TRBD2 matching over 13 bases. The germline CDR1 and CDR2 sequences are MNHGY and SAAAGT. This CDR3 spans 15 amino acids. V trimming: 6 bases; J trimming: 3 bases; junction bases outside the gene matches: 3. Written as DNA, the CDR3 is TGTGCCAGCAGCAGGACTAGCGGGAGTACAGATACGCAGTATTTT. This codes for CASSRTSGSTDTQYF.

The rearrangement joins TRBV11-3 to TRBJ2-2; D is perhaps TRBD1 (5 bases). Looked up from germline, CDR1 is SGHNT and CDR2 is YENEEA. The CDR3 is 17 amino acids. The ends were cut back, 1 base at V and 8 bases at J, with 20 bases in the middle. Written as DNA, the CDR3 is TGTGCCAGCAGCTTAGTGGCTTGGACATTGGGCAGGGGGGAGCTGTTTTTT. This codes for CASSLVAWTLGRGELFF. Full variable domain (missing parts from reference TRBV11-3 and TRBJ2-2): EAGVVQSPRYKIIEKKQPVAFWCNPISGHNTLYWYLQNLGQGPELLIRYENEEAVDDSQLPKDRFSAERLKGVDSTLKIQPAELGDSAVYLCASSLVAWTLGRGELFFGEGSRLTVL.

The chain is built from TRBV7-1 and TRBJ2-1, with D perhaps given as TRBD1 or TRBD2 (5 bases each). TRBV7-1 is flagged as an ORF with uncertain function. This CDR3 region has 13 residues. Trimming removed 4 bases at V and 9 bases at J, with 13 bases between. The CDR3 is CASSYGTSGEQFF. In DNA, the CDR3 is TGTGCCAGCAGCTATGGGACCAGCGGTGAGCAGTTCTTC.

This chain uses TRBV5-1 with TRBJ2-2; 7 positions agree with TRBD1. Per the germline V gene, CDR1 is SGHRS and CDR2 is YFSETQ. V trimming: 3 bases; J trimming: 5 bases; junction bases outside the gene matches: 7. The CDR3 contains 15 residues. In DNA form, the CDR3 reads TGCGCCAGCAGCTCGGTGCGACAGGGAACCGGGGAGCTGTTTTTT. As protein: CASSSVRQGTGELFF. The full variable domain, completed using reference TRBV5-1 and TRBJ2-2, is KAGVTQTPRYLIKTRGQQVTLSCSPISGHRSVSWYQQTPGQGLQFLFEYFSETQRNKGNFPGRFSGRQFSNSRSEMNVSTLELGDSALYLCASSSVRQGTGELFFGEGSRLTVL.

This chain connects TRBV5-1 to TRBJ2-7; 11 nucleotides line up with TRBD2. The CDR3 has 15 amino acids. Trimming took 5 bases from V and 4 from J; bases not matched to a gene: 8. CDR1 is SGHRS, CDR2 YFSETQ, per germline. The CDR3 region is CASRRVGTSGYEQYF. The CDR3 coding sequence is TGCGCCAGCAGACGAGTGGGGACTAGCGGATACGAGCAGTACTTC.

This chain uses TRBV12-5 with TRBJ2-5; D remains unclear. The CDR3 has 11 amino acids. Trimming removed 3 bases from V and 1 base from J, with 0 bases in between. Germline loops: CDR1 LGHNT, CDR2 FRNRAP. The chain's CDR3 is CASGFQETQYF. In nucleotides, the CDR3 is TGTGCTAGTGGTTTCCAAGAGACCCAGTACTTC. The full variable domain, completed using reference TRBV12-5 and TRBJ2-5, is DARVTQTPRHKVTEMGQEVTMRCQPILGHNTVFWYRQTMMQGLELLAYFRNRAPLDDSGMPKDRFSAEMPDATLATLKIQPSEPRDSAVYFCASGFQETQYFGPGTRLLVL.

The chain couples TRBV19 to TRBJ2-1; 8 nucleotides match TRBD2. Germline V gene lookup returns CDR1 LNHDA and CDR2 SQIVND (reference sequence). The CDR3 is 19 residues long. J was trimmed by 0 bases and V by 5 bases; bases with no gene match: 15. The chain's CDR3 is CASSPRGKRGPSSYNEQFF. In nucleotides, the CDR3 is TGTGCCAGTAGTCCGAGGGGGAAGCGGGGGCCAAGCTCCTACAATGAGCAGTTCTTC.

J is TRBJ1-3 and V is TRBV18; no firm D call. Germline V gene lookup returns CDR1 KGHSH and CDR2 LQKENI. CDR3 size: 15 residues. Trimming pared 5 bases from V and 0 bases from J, leaving 11 bases between. CDR3 coding DNA: TGTGCCAGCTCAGATAACAGTGCCTCTGGAAACACCATATATTTT. Its protein is CASSDNSASGNTIYF.

The V call is TRBV5-1, the J call TRBJ1-5; D unclear. Germline loops: CDR1 SGHRS, CDR2 YFSETQ. The CDR3 spans 15 residues. Trimming took 4 bases from V and 3 from J, leaving 14 bases between them. The CDR3 DNA sequence: TGCGCCAGCAGCCTTACTAACAGCTTCAATCAGCCCCAGCATTTT. It is translated as CASSLTNSFNQPQHF.